Detailed here is one TCR beta chain. Only in-frame clones appear in the TCRdb table, and some are missing; sequencing was by immunoSEQ multiplex PCR. The sample shows a few million clones, approximately 90% of them seen only once. These data come from a study of shared clonotypes between healthy human individuals. At the level of the study: Three plates were used per donor for CD4 naive, three for CD4 memory, two for CD8 naive and one for CD8 memory.

This CDR3 has 15 amino acids. Trimming left V 1 base short and J 3 bases short, with 11 bases between. Germline CDR1 and CDR2: SGHRS and YFSETQ. There were no recent acute infections or vaccinations among the donors, who were healthy HIV-negative adults. Everyone who donated was a Caucasian adult who lived in Nashville, Tennessee. This TCR came from a young man in good health. The rearrangement links TRBV5-1 to TRBJ1-3, with D unresolved. The sequenced material came from naive CD4+ T cells sorted from blood. As for subset: CD45RA+ positively selected. The DNA of the CDR3 is TGCGCCAGCAGCTTGACCGGAGCAGATGGAAACACCATATATTTT. As protein: CASSLTGADGNTIYF.